The T cell receptor beta chain described here comes from a study of blood T cells in healthy people across ages. Study-level information: Capturing about one barcoded beta molecule per two T cells was achieved by template switching.

Primed by a sample-barcoded 5' primer and a J-beta primer mix, a second PCR proceeded for about 6 to 11 cycles. TCRdb itself ran the 5' RACE reads through MiXCR, one entry per CDR3 protein. The sample has under 2 million distinct CDR3 sequences, roughly 30% seen once; the top ten hold over 9%. This clonotype was picked up a small number of times. The CDR3 runs 15 residues. Germline lookup yields CDR1 DFQATT and CDR2 SNEGSKA (reference sequence). The ends lost 5 bases at V and 3 bases at J; junction bases unmatched: 6. The J gene is TRBJ2-4, the V gene TRBV20-1; 11 bases are shared with TRBD1. The receptor's source is a woman aged 25 to 39 in good health. Sequencing was carried out using blood. CDR3 nucleotides: TGCAGTGCTTCACCGGGACAGGGGGTCAAAAACATTCAGTACTTC. Translated: CSASPGQGVKNIQYF.